This note documents a single TCR beta chain sequence. The antigen remains undetermined. Each sorted subset replicate got 200 ng genomic DNA, roughly 30,000 genomes. The repertoire was sequenced with immunoSEQ multiplex PCR; TCRdb's copy has only in-frame clones and lacks some. The repertoire includes roughly 2.1 million clones, 93% of them detected once, and 1.5% to 2% sits in the top ten. This sample stems from a study of shared clonotypes between healthy human individuals. As for the study in general: CD8 memory received one plate per donor, CD8 naive two, CD4 memory three and CD4 naive three.

CD8 cells classed as naive were CD45RO-negative and positively selected for CCR7, excluding terminally differentiated effector memory CD45RA+ cells. Study results and caveats: The four-donor shared clonotypes exceeded non-shared clonotypes in generation probability, with non-shared ones scoring lower.

The specimen sequenced was naive CD8+ T cells from PBMCs. This TCR was sampled from a young man in good health. Some clones in this sample may be carry-over from other donors' samples.

CDR3: CASSMAESTDTQYF. In nucleotides, the CDR3 is TGTGCCAGCAGCATGGCGGAGTCCACAGATACGCAGTATTTT. The V and J genes are TRBV25-1 and TRBJ2-3, with D unclear. The CDR3 length is 14 residues. Germline values: CDR1 MGHDK, CDR2 SYGVNS. V lost 6 bases to trimming and J lost 2 bases, with 12 bases between them. Combining the CDR3 with reference TRBV25-1 and TRBJ2-3 gives the whole variable domain EADIYQTPRYLVIGTGKKITLECSQTMGHDKMYWYQQDPGMELHLIHYSYGVNSTEKGDLSSESTVSRIRTEHFPLTLESARPSHTSQYLCASSMAESTDTQYFGPGTRLTVL.